These 9 T cell receptor beta chains were all obtained from the same sample, sequenced in a study of regulatory T cells in long-lasting Graves disease. CDR3 regions were amplified by Arm-PCR using iRepertoire HTBI primers to build TCR beta libraries. TCRdb ran MiXCR on the multiplex PCR reads and lists one entry per CDR3 protein. The table has some 350,000 distinct CDR3 sequences, 15% to 20% seen once. Time point specified: newly diagnosed GD, antithyroid drugs for less than 3 months. Researchers made the TCR library from RNA that was extracted from PBMCs. These sequences were also reported in another study, on T cells in Graves' hyperthyroidism and ophthalmopathy.

This specimen consisted of peripheral blood mononuclear cells (PBMCs), obtained at new diagnosis, from a patient treated with antithyroid drugs. Receptor source: a young woman with Graves disease.

This clonotype was detected a few times. A junction boundary mismatches the germline segment, possibly from a read error. The genes are TRBV15 and TRBJ2-7, with D possibly TRBD2 on 10 matching bases. The length of the CDR3 is 17 residues. Germline CDR1 and CDR2: LNHNV and YYDKDF (reference sequence). CDR3 sequence reads: CATNRAGGDRVGYEQYF. The CDR3 DNA reads TGTGCCACCAACAGAGCGGGGGGGGACAGGGTAGGCTACGAGCAGTACTTC.

In the case of this clonotype: Given a much more abundant clone one base away, this may be a read error. J is TRBJ2-5 and V is TRBV5-1; D is perhaps TRBD2 (6 bases). The CDR3 spans 17 residues. Germline V gene sequence: CDR1 SGHRS, CDR2 YFSETQ. The CDR3 protein is CASSGGFGTIDPHELFF. For the CDR3, the DNA is TGCGCCAGCAGCGGAGGGTTTGGGACCATCGACCCCCATGAGCTGTTCTTC.

This clonotype was detected ten times or more. V and J are TRBV5-1 and TRBJ2-2, with 7 bases fitting TRBD1. This CDR3 has 14 residues. Germline V lookup: CDR1 SGHRS, CDR2 YFSETQ. Losses at the gene ends were 7 bases for V and 4 bases for J; bases not matched to a gene: 7. The CDR3 is CASFVGQSTGELFF. The CDR3 DNA reads as TGCGCCAGCTTCGTGGGACAGAGCACCGGGGAGCTGTTTTTT.

This clonotype showed up just a few times. The chain links TRBV6-1 to TRBJ1-5; D not certain. This CDR3 comprises 16 residues. The V gene lost 5 bases and the J gene lost 0 bases, with 14 bases spanning the gap. Germline CDR1 reads MNHNS; CDR2 reads SASEGT. The CDR3 coding sequence is TGTGCCAGCAGTCCCCCCCCCCCTGATAGCAATCAGCCCCAGCATTTT. Amino acid sequence: CASSPPPPDSNQPQHF.

This clonotype was counted ten times or more. The CDR3, as DNA: TGCAGTGCCCCAAATTTGCTAGCGGGGAAAAACATTCAGTACTTC. It specifies CSAPNLLAGKNIQYF. V gene TRBV20-1 combines with J gene TRBJ2-4; TRBD2 aligns across 9 bases. Germline V gene sequence: CDR1 DFQATT, CDR2 SNEGSKA (reference sequence). The CDR3 loop spans 15 amino acids. With V trimmed by 6 bases and J by 4 bases, 10 bases remained unmatched.

This clonotype was observed many times. J is TRBJ1-1 and V is TRBV30; D not resolved. This CDR3 region has 15 residues. V lost 5 bases to trimming and J lost 1 base, with 17 bases between them. In germline, CDR1 is GTSNPN, CDR2 SVGIG (reference sequence). Here the CDR3 DNA reads TGTGCCTGGGTGGGAGGGAGGTTGCGGAACACTGAAGCTTTCTTT. Protein sequence: CAWVGGRLRNTEAFF.

This clonotype was observed at least ten times. The chain is built from TRBV28 and TRBJ2-1, with D unclear. Trimming stripped 4 bases from V and 3 bases from J, with 4 bases between. There are 12 residues in the CDR3. Germline CDR1 reads MDHEN; CDR2 reads SYDVKM. The CDR3 region is CASSSIYNEQFF. CDR3 in DNA: TGTGCCAGCAGTTCTATCTACAATGAGCAGTTCTTC. The complete variable domain, with remaining parts taken from reference TRBV28 and TRBJ2-1, reads DVKVTQSSRYLVKRTGEKVFLECVQDMDHENMFWYRQDPGLGLRLIYFSYDVKMKEKGDIPEGYSVSREKKERFSLILESASTNQTSMYLCASSSIYNEQFFGPGTRLTVL.

At least ten counts were recorded for this clonotype. This sequence joins TRBV28 and TRBJ2-5; no clear D. V lost 4 bases to trimming and J lost 7 bases, with 7 bases between them. The germline V gene encodes CDR1 MDHEN and CDR2 SYDVKM. This CDR3 comprises 11 residues. Here the CDR3 reads CASSYKGTQYF. CDR3 DNA sequence: TGTGCCAGCAGTTATAAAGGGACCCAGTACTTC.

This clonotype was picked up many times. The V and J genes are TRBV7-8 and TRBJ1-1; D possibly corresponds to TRBD1 (5 bases). Trimming took off 3 bases at V and 6 bases at J, with 8 bases between the two ends. The CDR3 spans 12 residues. Germline V gene data show CDR1 as SGHVS and CDR2 as FQNEAQ. CDR3: CASSLGHPEAFF. The CDR3 DNA sequence: TGTGCCAGCAGCTTGGGGCACCCTGAAGCTTTCTTT.